This T cell receptor (beta chain) was captured by sequencing in a study of regulatory T cells in long-lasting Graves disease. About the study: Recently diagnosed Graves' patients had received antithyroid drugs for under 3 months.

This clonotype was recorded at least ten times. Its antigen is undetermined. Time point indicated: newly diagnosed GD, antithyroid drugs for less than 3 months. PBMC-extracted RNA yielded the TCR library. Study results and caveats: Not thyroid tissue but only peripheral blood was studied.

This CDR3 comprises 20 residues. Trimming took 3 bases from V and 0 from J; bases not matched to a gene: 15. Construction of TCR beta libraries relied on iRepertoire HTBI primers and on Arm-PCR targeting CDR3 regions. A single record per CDR3 protein comes from TCRdb applying MiXCR to the multiplex PCR reads. The table shows roughly 350,000 distinct CDR3 sequences, with over 15% occurring only once. The sample was also reused in another study, on T cells in Graves' hyperthyroidism and ophthalmopathy. From that study: Each patient was aged 18 to 65 and had newly diagnosed hyperthyroidism of under 2 months' duration. Ophthalmopathy and stable hyperthyroidism were told apart by a 13 V-J model.

This receptor was obtained from a man in his forties with Graves disease. The source material was peripheral blood mononuclear cells (PBMCs), sampled at new diagnosis, from a patient treated with antithyroid drugs. This chain uses TRBV12-3 or TRBV12-4 with TRBJ1-5, with 9 positions matching TRBD1. The CDR3 loop reads CASSLVLGTGLAYSNQPQHF. CDR3 in DNA: TGTGCCAGCAGTTTGGTTTTGGGGACAGGGTTGGCGTATAGCAATCAGCCCCAGCATTTT.